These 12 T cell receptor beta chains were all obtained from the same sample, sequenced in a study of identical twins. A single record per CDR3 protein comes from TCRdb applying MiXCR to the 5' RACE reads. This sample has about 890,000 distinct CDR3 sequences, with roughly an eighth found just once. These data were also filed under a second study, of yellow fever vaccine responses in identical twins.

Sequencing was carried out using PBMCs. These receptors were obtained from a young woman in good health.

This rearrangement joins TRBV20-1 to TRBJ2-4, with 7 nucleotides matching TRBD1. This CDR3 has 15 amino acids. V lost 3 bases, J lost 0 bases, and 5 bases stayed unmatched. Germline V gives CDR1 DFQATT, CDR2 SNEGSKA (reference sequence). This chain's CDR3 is CSARETGIAKNIQYF. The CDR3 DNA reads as TGCAGTGCTAGGGAGACAGGGATAGCCAAAAACATTCAGTACTTC.

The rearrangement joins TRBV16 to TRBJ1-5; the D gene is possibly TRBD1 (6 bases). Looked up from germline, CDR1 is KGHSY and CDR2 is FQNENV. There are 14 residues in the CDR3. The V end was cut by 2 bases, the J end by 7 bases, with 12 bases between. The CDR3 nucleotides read TGTGCCAGCAGCCAACAGGGGCCGGGGCAGCCCCAGCATTTT. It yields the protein CASSQQGPGQPQHF.

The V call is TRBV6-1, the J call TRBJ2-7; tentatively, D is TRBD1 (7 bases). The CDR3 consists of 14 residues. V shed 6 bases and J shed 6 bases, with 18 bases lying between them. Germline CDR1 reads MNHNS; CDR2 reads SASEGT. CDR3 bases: TGTGCCAGCAGCCCGCCCCACAGGGGAGGCGAGCAGTACGTC. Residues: CASSPPHRGGEQYV.

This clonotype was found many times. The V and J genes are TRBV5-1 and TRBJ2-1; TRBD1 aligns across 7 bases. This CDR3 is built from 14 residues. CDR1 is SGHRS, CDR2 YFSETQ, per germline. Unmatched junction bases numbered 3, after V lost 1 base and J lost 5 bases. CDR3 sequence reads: CASSLTGDNNEQFF. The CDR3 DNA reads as TGCGCCAGCAGCTTGACAGGGGACAACAATGAGCAGTTCTTC.

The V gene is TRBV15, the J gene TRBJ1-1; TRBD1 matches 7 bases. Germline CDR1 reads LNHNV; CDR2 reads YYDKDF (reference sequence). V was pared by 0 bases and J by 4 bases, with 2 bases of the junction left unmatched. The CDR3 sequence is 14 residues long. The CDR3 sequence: CATSRDQGVTEAFF. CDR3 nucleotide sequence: TGTGCCACCAGCAGAGATCAGGGGGTCACTGAAGCTTTCTTT. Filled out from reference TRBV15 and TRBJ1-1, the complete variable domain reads DAMVIQNPRYQVTQFGKPVTLSCSQTLNHNVMYWYQQKSSQAPKLLFHYYDKDFNNEADTPDNFQSRRPNTSFCFLDIRSPGLGDTAMYLCATSRDQGVTEAFFGQGTRLTVV.

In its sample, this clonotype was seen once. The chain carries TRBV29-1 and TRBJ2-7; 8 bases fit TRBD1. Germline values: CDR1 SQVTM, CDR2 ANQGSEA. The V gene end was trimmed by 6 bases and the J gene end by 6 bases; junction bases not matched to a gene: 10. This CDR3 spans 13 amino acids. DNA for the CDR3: TGCAGCGTCCGACCGCCGACAGGGGTCGAGCAGTACTTC. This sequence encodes CSVRPPTGVEQYF.

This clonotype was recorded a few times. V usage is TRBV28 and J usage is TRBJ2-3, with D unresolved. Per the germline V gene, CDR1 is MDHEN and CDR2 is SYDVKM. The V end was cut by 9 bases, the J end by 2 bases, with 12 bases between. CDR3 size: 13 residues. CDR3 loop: CASSRRVTDTQYF. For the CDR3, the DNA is TGTGCCAGTTCAAGACGGGTCACAGATACGCAGTATTTT. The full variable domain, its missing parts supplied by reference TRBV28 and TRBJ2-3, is DVKVTQSSRYLVKRTGEKVFLECVQDMDHENMFWYRQDPGLGLRLIYFSYDVKMKEKGDIPEGYSVSREKKERFSLILESASTNQTSMYLCASSRRVTDTQYFGPGTRLTVL.

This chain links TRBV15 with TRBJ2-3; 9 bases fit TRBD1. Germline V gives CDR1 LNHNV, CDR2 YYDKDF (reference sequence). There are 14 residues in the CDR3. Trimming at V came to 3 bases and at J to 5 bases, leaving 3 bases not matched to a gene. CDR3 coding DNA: TGTGCCACCAGCAGGTGGACAGGGGAAGATACGCAGTATTTT. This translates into CATSRWTGEDTQYF.

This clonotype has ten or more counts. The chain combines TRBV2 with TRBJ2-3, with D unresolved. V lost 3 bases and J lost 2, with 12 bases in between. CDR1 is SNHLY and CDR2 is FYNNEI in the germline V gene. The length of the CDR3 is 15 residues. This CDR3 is CASSDVSWATDTQYF. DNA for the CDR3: TGTGCCAGCAGTGACGTGTCATGGGCCACAGATACGCAGTATTTT.

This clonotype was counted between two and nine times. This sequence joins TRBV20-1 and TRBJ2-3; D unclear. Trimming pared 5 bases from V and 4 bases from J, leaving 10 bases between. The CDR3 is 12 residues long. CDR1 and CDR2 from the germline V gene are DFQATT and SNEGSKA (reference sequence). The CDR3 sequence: CSAVKTPDTQYF. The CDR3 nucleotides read TGCAGTGCTGTCAAGACCCCAGATACGCAGTATTTT.

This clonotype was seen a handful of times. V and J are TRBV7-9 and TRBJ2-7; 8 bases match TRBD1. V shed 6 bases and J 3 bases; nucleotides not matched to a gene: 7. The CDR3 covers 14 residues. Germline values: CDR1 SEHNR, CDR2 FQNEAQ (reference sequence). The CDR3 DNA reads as TGTGCCAGCAGTCCCCCGGGACAGGTCTACGAGCAGTACTTC. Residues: CASSPPGQVYEQYF.

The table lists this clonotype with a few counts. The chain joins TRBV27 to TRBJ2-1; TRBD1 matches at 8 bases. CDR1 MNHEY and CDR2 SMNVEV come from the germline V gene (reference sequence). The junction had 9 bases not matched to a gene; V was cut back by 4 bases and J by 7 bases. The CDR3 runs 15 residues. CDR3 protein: CASSSPGTGQNEQFF. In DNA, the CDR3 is TGTGCCAGCAGTTCGCCCGGGACAGGTCAAAATGAGCAGTTCTTC.